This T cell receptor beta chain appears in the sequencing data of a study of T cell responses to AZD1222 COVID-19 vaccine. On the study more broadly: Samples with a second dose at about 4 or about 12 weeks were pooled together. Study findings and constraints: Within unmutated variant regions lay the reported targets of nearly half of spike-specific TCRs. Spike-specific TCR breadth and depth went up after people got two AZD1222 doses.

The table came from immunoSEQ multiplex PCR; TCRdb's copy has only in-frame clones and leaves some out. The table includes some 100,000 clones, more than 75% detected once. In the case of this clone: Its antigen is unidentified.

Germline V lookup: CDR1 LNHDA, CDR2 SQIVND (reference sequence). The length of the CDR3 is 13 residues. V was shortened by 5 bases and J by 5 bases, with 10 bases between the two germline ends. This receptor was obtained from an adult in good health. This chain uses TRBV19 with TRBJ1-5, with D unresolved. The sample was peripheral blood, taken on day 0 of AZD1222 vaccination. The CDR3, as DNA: TGTGCCAGTAGTCGGCAGGAGGATCAGCCCCAGCATTTT. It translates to CASSRQEDQPQHF.